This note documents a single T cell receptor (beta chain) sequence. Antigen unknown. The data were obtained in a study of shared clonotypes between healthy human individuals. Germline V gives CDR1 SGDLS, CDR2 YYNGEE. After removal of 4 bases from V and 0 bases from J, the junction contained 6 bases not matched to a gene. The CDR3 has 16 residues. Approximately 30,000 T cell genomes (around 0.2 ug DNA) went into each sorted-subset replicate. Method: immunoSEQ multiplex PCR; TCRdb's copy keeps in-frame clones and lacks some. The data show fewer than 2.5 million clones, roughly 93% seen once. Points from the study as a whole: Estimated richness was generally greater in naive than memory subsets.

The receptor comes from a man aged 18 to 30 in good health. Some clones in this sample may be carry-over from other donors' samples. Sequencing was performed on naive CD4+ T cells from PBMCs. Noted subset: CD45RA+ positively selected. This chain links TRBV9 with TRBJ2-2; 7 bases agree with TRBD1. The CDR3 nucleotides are TGTGCCAGCAGCCCTCAGGGGACAGCGAACACCGGGGAGCTGTTTTTT. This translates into CASSPQGTANTGELFF.